The rows below give T cell receptor beta chains drawn from one sample of a study of cytomegalovirus exposure and HLA in healthy donors. Assay used: immunoSEQ multiplex PCR; TCRdb lists only in-frame clones, some missing. The data contain tens of thousands of clones, 94% of them seen just once; the ten biggest clones take up 3% to 3.5%. What was sequenced was PBMCs. The receptor source for this set is a young woman in good health and CMV-seropositive. The CDR3 runs from the conserved cysteine through the conserved F or W. D genes are given only for firm matches. Rows may omit the clone size; those that give it use once, few, many or a size class.

d_gene,v_gene,j_gene,abundance,CDR3aa,CDR3nt
TRBD2,TRBV18,TRBJ2-5,medium-sized,CASSPLASGGIGETQYF,TGTGCCAGCTCACCTTTGGCTAGCGGGGGGATTGGAGAGACCCAGTACTTC
.,TRBV28,TRBJ2-1,.,CASSLRASIGEQFF,TGTGCCAGCAGTTTGCGGGCCTCAATCGGGGAGCAGTTCTTC
TRBD1,TRBV27,TRBJ1-2,.,CASSPGGSSGGYTF,TGTGCCAGCAGTCCAGGGGGTAGTTCAGGGGGCTACACCTTC
.,TRBV4-2,TRBJ1-1,.,CASSQDEEQNTEAFF,TGTGCCAGCAGCCAAGATGAGGAACAGAACACTGAAGCTTTCTTT
.,TRBV11-2,TRBJ1-1,.,CASSPDRQVEAFF,TGTGCCAGCAGCCCCGACCGTCAGGTCGAAGCTTTCTTT
.,TRBV28,TRBJ2-1,.,CASSFPSGVNNEQFF,TGTGCCAGCAGTTTCCCCTCAGGGGTTAACAATGAGCAGTTCTTC
.,TRBV25-1,TRBJ2-6,.,CASSESRGGSSGANVLTF,TGTGCCAGCAGTGAGAGCAGGGGAGGGAGCTCTGGGGCCAACGTCCTGACTTTC
TRBD1,TRBV10-1,TRBJ1-4,.,CASSLGQAPGDEKLFF,TGCGCCAGCAGCCTGGGACAGGCTCCGGGAGATGAAAAACTGTTTTTT
.,TRBV10-3,TRBJ2-7,.,CAISASSVNEQYF,TGTGCCATCAGTGCATCTAGCGTAAACGAGCAGTACTTC
.,TRBV2,TRBJ2-7,.,CASSKGGVVYEQYF,TGTGCCAGCAGTAAGGGGGGGGTAGTCTACGAGCAGTACTTC
TRBD2,TRBV27,TRBJ2-1,.,CASSLLAGGPGTYNEQFF,TGTGCCAGCAGTTTATTAGCGGGGGGGCCGGGCACCTACAATGAGCAGTTCTTC
.,TRBV28,TRBJ2-3,once,CASSLTTSTDTQYF,TGTGCCAGCAGTTTAACTACTAGCACAGATACGCAGTATTTT
.,TRBV5-5,TRBJ1-2,.,CASSLLETGSYGYTF,TGTGCCAGCAGCCTGCTCGAGACAGGCTCATATGGCTACACCTTC
.,TRBV15,TRBJ2-7,.,CATSRDQRYEQYF,TGTGCCACCAGCAGAGATCAGCGGTACGAGCAGTACTTC
.,TRBV7-9,TRBJ2-1,.,CASREGTPVSYNEQFF,TGTGCCAGCAGAGAGGGGACACCGGTTTCCTACAATGAGCAGTTCTTC
.,TRBV7-2,TRBJ2-1,.,CASSLTAAQGNEQFF,TGTGCCAGCAGCTTAACGGCGGCTCAGGGGAATGAGCAGTTCTTC
.,TRBV19,TRBJ1-5,.,CASSTHRTARLSQPQHF,TGTGCCAGTAGTACGCACCGGACAGCCAGACTGTCTCAGCCCCAGCATTTT
.,TRBV6-6,TRBJ2-5,.,CASSYRLAQETQYF,TGTGCCAGCAGTTACCGTTTAGCGCAAGAGACCCAGTACTTC
TRBD2,TRBV28,TRBJ2-2,once,CASRGWGGTGELFF,TGTGCCAGCAGAGGTTGGGGAGGGACCGGGGAGCTGTTTTTT
TRBD1,TRBV6-6,TRBJ2-7,.,CASSPSGQGNWEQYF,TGTGCCAGCAGTCCTTCGGGACAGGGAAATTGGGAGCAGTACTTC
TRBD1,TRBV27,TRBJ2-7,.,CASIGTGPYEQYF,TGTGCCAGCATCGGGACAGGCCCCTACGAGCAGTACTTC
.,TRBV7-8,TRBJ1-1,.,CATARGAENTEAFF,TGTGCCACCGCTAGAGGAGCAGAGAACACTGAAGCTTTCTTT
.,TRBV19,TRBJ2-1,.,CASSVSPSRSSYNEQFF,TGTGCCAGTAGTGTATCTCCTAGCAGGAGCTCCTACAATGAGCAGTTCTTC
.,TRBV2,TRBJ2-6,.,CASIQAYSGANVLTF,TGTGCCAGCATACAGGCTTACTCTGGGGCCAACGTCCTGACTTTC
TRBD2,TRBV2,TRBJ2-3,.,CASRISGRALSTDTQYF,TGTGCCAGCAGAATTAGCGGGAGGGCCCTGAGCACAGATACGCAGTATTTT
TRBD1,TRBV28,TRBJ2-7,.,CASSFPGTGGPYEQYF,TGTGCCAGCAGTTTCCCCGGGACAGGGGGACCCTACGAGCAGTACTTC
.,TRBV7-9,TRBJ1-2,.,CASSSRTGANYGYTF,TGTGCCAGCAGCTCCCGGACGGGAGCTAACTATGGCTACACCTTC
TRBD1,TRBV7-8,TRBJ2-1,.,CASSQTTGGWNEQFF,TGTGCCAGCAGCCAGACAACAGGGGGCTGGAATGAGCAGTTCTTC
.,TRBV5-6,TRBJ2-1,.,CASSLGTVNEQFF,TGTGCCAGCAGCTTGGGGACAGTCAATGAGCAGTTCTTC
.,TRBV28,TRBJ1-1,.,CASSETGANTEAFF,TGTGCCAGCAGCGAGACAGGAGCCAACACTGAAGCTTTCTTT
.,TRBV11-2,TRBJ1-5,.,CASSVKTGGVQHF,TGTGCCAGCAGCGTCAAGACAGGTGGCGTGCAGCATTTT
.,TRBV7-8,TRBJ1-1,.,CASSLLAEAFF,TGTGCCAGCAGCTTATTAGCTGAAGCTTTCTTT
TRBD1,TRBV18,TRBJ1-6,.,CASSRPGGQNSPLHF,TGTGCCAGCTCACGACCAGGGGGCCAGAATTCACCCCTCCACTTT
.,TRBV6-4,TRBJ1-5,once,CASSVEQNQPQHF,TGTGCCAGCAGTGTAGAGCAAAATCAGCCCCAGCATTTT
TRBD1,TRBV5-1,TRBJ1-2,once,CASSYGQGVDGYTF,TGCGCCAGCAGCTACGGACAGGGAGTGGATGGCTACACCTTC
.,TRBV28,TRBJ1-1,.,CASSLRRRAATEAFF,TGTGCCAGCAGTTTAAGGCGCAGGGCGGCCACTGAAGCTTTCTTT
.,TRBV28,TRBJ2-3,.,CARAVTDTQYF,TGTGCCCGAGCTGTCACAGATACGCAGTATTTT
.,TRBV27,TRBJ2-7,.,CASSLSGGSGSYEQYF,TGTGCCAGCAGTTTATCGGGGGGTAGTGGCTCCTACGAGCAGTACTTC
TRBD1,TRBV28,TRBJ1-1,.,CASITLTGLGTEAFF,TGTGCCAGCATCACGTTGACAGGGCTGGGCACTGAAGCTTTCTTT
TRBD1,TRBV2,TRBJ1-2,.,CASSGGTGRPNGYTF,TGTGCCAGCAGTGGGGGGACAGGGAGACCTAATGGCTACACCTTC
.,TRBV5-1,TRBJ1-1,.,CASSLTTGTEAFF,TGCGCCAGCAGCTTGACAACAGGGACTGAAGCTTTCTTT
TRBD1,TRBV6-1,TRBJ1-2,.,CASSDLDRVYGYTF,TGTGCCAGCAGTGATCTCGACAGGGTCTATGGCTACACCTTC
.,TRBV15,TRBJ1-1,.,CATSRDRVRTEAFF,TGTGCCACCAGCAGAGACAGGGTAAGAACTGAAGCTTTCTTT
.,TRBV5-1,TRBJ2-6,.,CASSLVASEANVLTF,TGCGCCAGCAGCTTGGTCGCGTCTGAGGCCAACGTCCTGACTTTC
TRBD1,TRBV28,TRBJ2-6,.,CASRIRGQGGSSRANVLTF,TGTGCCAGCCGAATTCGGGGACAGGGGGGCAGCTCTAGGGCCAACGTCCTGACTTTC
.,TRBV13,TRBJ2-3,.,CASSFSEGLWTDTQYF,TGTGCCAGCAGCTTTTCGGAGGGCCTATGGACAGATACGCAGTATTTT
.,TRBV6-1,TRBJ1-1,once,CASNGVIGTEAFF,TGTGCCAGCAACGGGGTTATCGGCACTGAAGCTTTCTTT
.,TRBV18,TRBJ2-2,once,CASSPRQAARTGELFF,TGTGCCAGCTCACCACGACAGGCTGCCCGCACCGGGGAGCTGTTTTTT
TRBD1,TRBV7-6,TRBJ1-2,once,CASSATQGAYGYTF,TGTGCCAGCAGCGCAACTCAGGGGGCCTATGGCTACACCTTC